This T cell receptor (beta chain) was captured in a study of Ad26.COV2.S vaccination and SARS-CoV-2 variants. Across the whole study: The study gave Ad26.COV2.S intramuscularly, once or twice 56 days apart. General observations from the study: Post-vaccination breadth of spike-specific CD8+ and CD4+ T cell responses was reportedly substantial.

A remark on this clone: The antigen is undetermined.

The germline gives CDR1 SEHNR, CDR2 FQNEAQ (reference sequence). With 5 bases removed from V and 5 bases from J, the gap between germline ends came to 15 bases. The CDR3 is 15 amino acids. Profiled with immunoSEQ multiplex PCR; TCRdb holds only in-frame clones, not every one. The repertoire holds hundreds of thousands of clones, with about nine tenths as singletons. Sample treatment: approximately 18 received Ad26.COV2.S at low or high dose, single or two shots; roughly five received placebo; per-sample allocation not given. Sampling was performed 63 days after the first vaccine or placebo injection.

This TCR was sampled from a person aged 18-65 years who received the Ad26.COV2.S COVID-19 vaccine or a placebo. This chain uses TRBV7-9 with TRBJ1-4; TRBD1 might be the D (6 bases). Sequences were derived from peripheral blood, sampled in a trial of Ad26.COV2.S vaccine versus placebo. CDR3 sequence reads: CASSPPDSPNEKLFF. DNA of the CDR3: TGTGCCAGCAGCCCTCCGGACAGTCCCAATGAAAAACTGTTTTTT.